This T cell receptor beta chain stems from a study of blood T cell repertoires in COVID-19. Study at large: Acute-phase and convalescent COVID-19 samples originated in the United States, Italy and Spain.

TCRdb keeps only in-frame clones here, not all; method: immunoSEQ multiplex PCR. The data show about 150,000 clones, around 87% seen once. This CDR3 region has 15 residues. CDR1 is LNHDA, CDR2 SQIVND, per germline (reference sequence). Unmatched junction bases numbered 11, after V lost 8 bases and J lost 7 bases. This clone is a singleton in its sample. The Seattle site enrolled patients during active infection and followed them longitudinally. The chain links TRBV19 to TRBJ1-6, with 7 nucleotides matching TRBD1. The sequenced sample consisted of peripheral blood. The source of this sequence is a man aged 18 to 30 with COVID-19, enrolled during active disease. CDR3 coding DNA: TGTGCCAGTCACACAGGGGACGGCCGAAATTCACCCCTCCACTTT. Its protein product is CASHTGDGRNSPLHF.